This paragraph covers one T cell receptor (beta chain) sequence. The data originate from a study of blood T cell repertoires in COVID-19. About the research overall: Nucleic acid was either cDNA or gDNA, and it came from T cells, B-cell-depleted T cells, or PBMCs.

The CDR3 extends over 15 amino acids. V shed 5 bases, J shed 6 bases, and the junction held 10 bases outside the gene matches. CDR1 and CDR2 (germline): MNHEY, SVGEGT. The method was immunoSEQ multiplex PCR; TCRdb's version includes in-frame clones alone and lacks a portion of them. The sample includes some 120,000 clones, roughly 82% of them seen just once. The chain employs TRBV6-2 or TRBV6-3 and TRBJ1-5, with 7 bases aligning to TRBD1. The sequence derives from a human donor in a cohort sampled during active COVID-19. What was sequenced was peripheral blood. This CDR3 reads CASSAAGGDRQPQHF. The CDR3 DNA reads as TGTGCCAGCAGTGCCGCAGGGGGTGATCGTCAGCCCCAGCATTTT.